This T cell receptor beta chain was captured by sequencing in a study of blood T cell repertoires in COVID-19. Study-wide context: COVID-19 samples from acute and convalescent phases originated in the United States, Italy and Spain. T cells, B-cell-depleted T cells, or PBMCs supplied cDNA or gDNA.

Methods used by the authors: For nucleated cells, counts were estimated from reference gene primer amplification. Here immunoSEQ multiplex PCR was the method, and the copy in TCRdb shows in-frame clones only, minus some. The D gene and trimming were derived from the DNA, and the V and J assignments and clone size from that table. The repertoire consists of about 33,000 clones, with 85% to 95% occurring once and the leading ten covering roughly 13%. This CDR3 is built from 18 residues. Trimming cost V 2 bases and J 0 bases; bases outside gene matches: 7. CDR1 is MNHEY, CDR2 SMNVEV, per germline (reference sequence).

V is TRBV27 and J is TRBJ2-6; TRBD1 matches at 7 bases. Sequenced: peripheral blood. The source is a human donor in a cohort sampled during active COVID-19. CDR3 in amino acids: CASSLAAGGLSGANVLTF. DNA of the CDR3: TGTGCCAGCAGTTTAGCAGCAGGGGGTCTCTCTGGGGCCAACGTCCTGACTTTC.